This is a list of T cell receptor beta chains from one sample in a study of cytomegalovirus exposure and HLA in healthy donors. Profiled with immunoSEQ multiplex PCR; TCRdb holds only in-frame clones, not every one. This table holds 95,000 to 150,000 clones, 60% to 80% found once. The sequencing sample was made of PBMCs. These receptors all come from a woman aged 45-59 years in good health and CMV-seronegative. Both conserved end residues are part of each CDR3. A D gene is named only where the DNA matches it firmly. Clone size is not always given. Where it is, it says once, few, many or a class for expanded clones.

clone size	CDR3 length	V gene	D gene	J gene	CDR3 protein	CDR3 DNA
-	14	TRBV6-5	TRBD1	TRBJ2-3	CASSPRGRGDTQYF	TGTGCCAGCAGTCCCAGGGGGCGCGGAGATACGCAGTATTTT
-	12	TRBV7-8	-	TRBJ1-2	CASSATTGGYTF	TGTGCCAGCAGCGCCACGACAGGAGGCTACACCTTC
-	15	TRBV10-3	-	TRBJ1-1	CAIRPQTEQGTEAFF	TGTGCCATCAGACCCCAGACAGAACAAGGCACTGAAGCTTTCTTT
-	15	TRBV11-2	-	TRBJ1-3	CASSLDPGSGNTIYF	TGTGCCAGCAGCCTAGATCCTGGGAGTGGAAACACCATATATTTT
few	15	TRBV9	TRBD2	TRBJ2-1	CASSVVTSGYNEQFF	TGTGCCAGCAGCGTAGTCACTAGCGGATACAATGAGCAGTTCTTC
-	14	TRBV2	TRBD1	TRBJ2-2	CASGNRGENGELFF	TGTGCCAGCGGGAACAGGGGAGAGAACGGGGAGCTGTTTTTT
few	16	TRBV18	TRBD2	TRBJ2-3	CASSPRIAGGQDTQYF	TGTGCCAGCTCACCACGAATAGCGGGAGGCCAAGATACGCAGTATTTT
-	16	TRBV5-1	-	TRBJ1-3	CASSLEGSQSGNTIYF	TGCGCCAGCAGCTTGGAAGGGAGTCAGTCTGGAAACACCATATATTTT
-	19	TRBV19	-	TRBJ1-5	CASSIGPFRRTYSNQPQHF	TGTGCCAGTAGTATAGGGCCCTTTCGACGGACATATAGCAATCAGCCCCAGCATTTT
-	15	TRBV25-1	TRBD1	TRBJ1-2	CASSATTYRGDGYTF	TGTGCCAGCAGTGCGACGACTTACAGGGGAGACGGCTACACCTTC
-	16	TRBV4-2	TRBD2	TRBJ2-3	CASSQATSGNVDTQYF	TGTGCCAGCAGCCAAGCGACTAGCGGGAATGTAGATACGCAGTATTTT
-	19	TRBV27	TRBD2	TRBJ2-3	CASSSITSGYTDRTDTQYF	TGTGCCAGCAGTTCTATAACTAGCGGGTACACCGACCGCACAGATACGCAGTATTTT
few	13	TRBV7-2	-	TRBJ1-5	CASSLERNQPQHF	TGTGCCAGCAGCTTAGAGCGCAATCAGCCCCAGCATTTT
-	16	TRBV7-2	-	TRBJ2-7	CASSFDGRARIHEQYF	TGTGCCAGCAGCTTCGACGGGCGGGCTAGGATCCACGAGCAGTACTTC
-	16	TRBV4-2	TRBD1	TRBJ1-4	CASSQKKGTGNEKLFF	TGTGCCAGCAGCCAAAAGAAGGGGACAGGGAATGAAAAACTGTTTTTT
-	14	TRBV7-3	-	TRBJ1-2	CASSLDRTAYGYTF	TGTGCCAGCAGCCTAGACAGGACAGCCTATGGCTACACCTTC
-	16	TRBV15	-	TRBJ1-4	CATSREGGHTNEKLFF	TGTGCCACCAGCAGAGAAGGGGGACATACTAATGAAAAACTGTTTTTT
-	13	TRBV10-3	TRBD1	TRBJ2-3	CATDGQGADTQYF	TGTGCCACTGACGGACAGGGCGCAGATACGCAGTATTTT
-	18	TRBV4-1	TRBD2	TRBJ2-7	CASSHPGLAGVTSYEQYF	TGCGCCAGCAGCCACCCGGGACTAGCGGGAGTTACATCCTACGAGCAGTACTTC
few	15	TRBV19	-	TRBJ2-3	CASSIVPQGTDTQYF	TGTGCCAGTAGTATAGTGCCACAGGGCACAGATACGCAGTATTTT
-	13	TRBV6-4	TRBD2	TRBJ2-1	CASSALAGVEQFF	TGTGCCAGCAGTGCTCTAGCGGGAGTGGAGCAGTTCTTC
-	11	TRBV7-9	-	TRBJ2-5	CASSSQETQYF	TGTGCCAGCAGCTCACAAGAGACCCAGTACTTC
-	15	TRBV27	TRBD1	TRBJ2-2	CASRLMQGQTGELFF	TGTGCCAGCAGACTCATGCAGGGACAGACCGGGGAGCTGTTTTTT
-	15	TRBV5-6	TRBD1	TRBJ2-3	CASSPGQGATDTQYF	TGTGCCAGCAGCCCTGGACAGGGGGCCACAGATACGCAGTATTTT
few	13	TRBV2	-	TRBJ1-2	CASAIRGGYGYTF	TGTGCCAGCGCTATCCGGGGAGGTTATGGCTACACCTTC
-	13	TRBV27	TRBD1	TRBJ2-4	CASSVTGVAIQYF	TGTGCCAGCAGTGTGACAGGGGTGGCCATTCAGTACTTC
-	14	TRBV30	TRBD1	TRBJ1-5	CAWRGTGVNQPQHF	TGTGCCTGGAGGGGAACAGGGGTAAATCAGCCCCAGCATTTT
few	13	TRBV28	TRBD1	TRBJ1-2	CASSTGTGYGYTF	TGTGCCAGCAGCACCGGGACAGGCTATGGCTACACCTTC
-	13	TRBV5-6	-	TRBJ2-2	CASSLQRTGELFF	TGTGCCAGCAGCTTGCAGCGAACCGGGGAGCTGTTTTTT
-	16	TRBV7-3	-	TRBJ2-3	CASSVAAGLRTDTQYF	TGTGCCAGCAGCGTGGCAGCGGGTTTAAGGACAGATACGCAGTATTTT
few	16	TRBV7-9	-	TRBJ2-2	CASSPDQRYLTGELFF	TGTGCCAGCAGCCCGGACCAGCGGTATCTCACCGGGGAGCTGTTTTTT
few	14	TRBV7-2	-	TRBJ2-7	CASSPLISGYEQYF	TGTGCCAGCAGCCCTCTTATTAGCGGCTACGAGCAGTACTTC
-	15	TRBV7-2	-	TRBJ2-7	CASSLGSSASYEQYF	TGTGCCAGCAGCTTAGGGTCTAGCGCTTCCTACGAGCAGTACTTC
-	15	TRBV28	TRBD1	TRBJ1-4	CASTVMRGGTEKLFF	TGTGCCAGCACCGTTATGAGAGGGGGCACTGAAAAACTGTTTTTT
-	16	TRBV7-7	-	TRBJ2-1	CASSPSAGATYNEQFF	TGTGCTAGCAGCCCTTCGGCGGGGGCAACCTACAATGAGCAGTTCTTC
-	13	TRBV7-7	TRBD1	TRBJ2-1	CASSPDRGFEQFF	TGTGCCAGCAGCCCCGACAGGGGGTTTGAGCAGTTCTTC
few	14	TRBV7-3	TRBD2	TRBJ2-3	CASSPGTTTDTQYF	TGTGCCAGCAGCCCTGGGACTACCACAGATACGCAGTATTTT
-	14	TRBV11-1	TRBD1	TRBJ2-5	CASSQQTGEETQYF	TGTGCCAGCAGCCAACAGACAGGGGAAGAGACCCAGTACTTC
-	11	TRBV27	-	TRBJ2-3	CASSSLDTQYF	TGTGCCAGCAGCTCCCTCGATACGCAGTATTTT
-	15	TRBV28	TRBD2	TRBJ2-1	CASSPLAESYNEQFF	TGTGCCAGCAGTCCCCTAGCGGAATCCTACAATGAGCAGTTCTTC
-	12	TRBV28	-	TRBJ1-4	CASGPTNEKLFF	TGTGCCAGTGGGCCAACTAATGAAAAACTGTTTTTT
-	17	TRBV4-1	-	TRBJ2-3	CASSQGVPRTSTDTQYF	TGCGCCAGCAGCCAAGGCGTCCCCAGGACTAGCACAGATACGCAGTATTTT
-	14	TRBV18	-	TRBJ1-1	CASSSRAADSEAFF	TGTGCCAGCTCATCACGCGCTGCAGACAGTGAAGCTTTCTTT